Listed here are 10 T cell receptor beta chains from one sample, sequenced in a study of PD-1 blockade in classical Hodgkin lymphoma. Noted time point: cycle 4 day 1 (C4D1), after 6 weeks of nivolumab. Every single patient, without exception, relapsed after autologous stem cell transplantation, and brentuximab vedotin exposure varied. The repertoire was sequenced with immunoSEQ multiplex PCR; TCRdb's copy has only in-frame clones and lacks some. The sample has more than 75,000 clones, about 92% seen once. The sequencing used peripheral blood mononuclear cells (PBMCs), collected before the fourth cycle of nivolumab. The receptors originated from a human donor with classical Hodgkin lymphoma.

In DNA, the CDR3 is TGTGCCTGGAGTTTACTCAGCTCCTACAATGAGCAGTTCTTC. Its translation: CAWSLLSSYNEQFF. The rearrangement joins TRBV30 to TRBJ2-1; D remains ambiguous. V was clipped by 2 bases and J by 0 bases, with 8 bases between them. This CDR3 contains 14 residues. Germline lookup yields CDR1 GTSNPN and CDR2 SVGIG (reference sequence).

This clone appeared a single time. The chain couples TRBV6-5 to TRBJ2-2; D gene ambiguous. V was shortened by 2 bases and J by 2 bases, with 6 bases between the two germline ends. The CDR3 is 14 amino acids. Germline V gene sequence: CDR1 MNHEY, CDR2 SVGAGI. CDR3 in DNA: TGTGCCAGCAGTTACCAGATCAACACCGGGGAGCTGTTTTTT. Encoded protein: CASSYQINTGELFF.

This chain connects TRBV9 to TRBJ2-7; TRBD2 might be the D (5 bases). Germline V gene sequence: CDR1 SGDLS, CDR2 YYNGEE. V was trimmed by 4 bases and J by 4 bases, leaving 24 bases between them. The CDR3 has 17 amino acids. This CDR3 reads CASSSKPGSAGPYEQYF. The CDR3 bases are TGTGCCAGCAGCTCAAAGCCGGGCTCGGCGGGTCCTTACGAGCAGTACTTC.

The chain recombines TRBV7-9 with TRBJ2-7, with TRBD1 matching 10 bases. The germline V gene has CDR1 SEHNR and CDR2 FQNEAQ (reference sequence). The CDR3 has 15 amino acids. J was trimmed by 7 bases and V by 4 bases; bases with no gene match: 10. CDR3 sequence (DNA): TGTGCCAGCAGCTCGCCGACAGGGGGCCGCGGAGAGCAGTACTTC. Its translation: CASSSPTGGRGEQYF.

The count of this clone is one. The CDR3 is CASSLSDRGEQYF. For the CDR3, the DNA is TGTGCCAGCAGTTTATCGGACAGGGGCGAGCAGTACTTC. The chain joins TRBV27 to TRBJ2-7; TRBD1 matches at 9 bases. CDR1 is MNHEY and CDR2 is SMNVEV in the germline V gene (reference sequence). V lost 0 bases, J lost 6 bases, and 0 bases stayed unmatched. There are 13 residues in the CDR3.

The CDR3 nucleotides read TGCGCCAGCAGCCTCTCCCTGGGGGAGACCCAGTACTTC. Encoded protein: CASSLSLGETQYF. The V call is TRBV5-1, the J call TRBJ2-5; D is uncertain. Germline CDR1 and CDR2: SGHRS and YFSETQ. The CDR3 is 13 residues long. V lost 4 bases, J lost 5 bases, and 12 bases lay in between.

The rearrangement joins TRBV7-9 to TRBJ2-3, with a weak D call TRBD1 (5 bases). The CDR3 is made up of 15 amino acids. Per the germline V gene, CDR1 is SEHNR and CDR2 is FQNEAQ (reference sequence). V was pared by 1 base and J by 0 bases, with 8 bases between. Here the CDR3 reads CASSLESGSTDTQYF. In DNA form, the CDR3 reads TGTGCCAGCAGCTTAGAGTCAGGGAGCACAGATACGCAGTATTTT.

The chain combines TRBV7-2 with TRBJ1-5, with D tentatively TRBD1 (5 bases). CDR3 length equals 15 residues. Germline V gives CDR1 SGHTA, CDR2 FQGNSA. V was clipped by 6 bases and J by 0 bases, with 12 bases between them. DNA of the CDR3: TGTGCCAGCAGTTCGGGGGTTCATAGCAATCAGCCCCAGCATTTT. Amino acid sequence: CASSSGVHSNQPQHF.

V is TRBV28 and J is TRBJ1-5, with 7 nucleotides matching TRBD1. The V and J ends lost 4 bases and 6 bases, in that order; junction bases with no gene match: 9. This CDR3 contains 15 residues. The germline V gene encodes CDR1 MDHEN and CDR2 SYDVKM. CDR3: CASSSLTGLVQPQHF. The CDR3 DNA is TGTGCCAGCAGTTCGTTGACAGGGCTAGTTCAGCCCCAGCATTTT.

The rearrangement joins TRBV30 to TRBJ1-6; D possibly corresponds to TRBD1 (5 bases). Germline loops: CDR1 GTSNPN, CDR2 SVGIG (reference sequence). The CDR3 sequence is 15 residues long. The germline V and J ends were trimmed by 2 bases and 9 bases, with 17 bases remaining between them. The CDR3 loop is CAWSPTGGGTSPLHF. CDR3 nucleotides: TGTGCCTGGAGTCCAACGGGGGGAGGGACTTCACCCCTCCACTTT.